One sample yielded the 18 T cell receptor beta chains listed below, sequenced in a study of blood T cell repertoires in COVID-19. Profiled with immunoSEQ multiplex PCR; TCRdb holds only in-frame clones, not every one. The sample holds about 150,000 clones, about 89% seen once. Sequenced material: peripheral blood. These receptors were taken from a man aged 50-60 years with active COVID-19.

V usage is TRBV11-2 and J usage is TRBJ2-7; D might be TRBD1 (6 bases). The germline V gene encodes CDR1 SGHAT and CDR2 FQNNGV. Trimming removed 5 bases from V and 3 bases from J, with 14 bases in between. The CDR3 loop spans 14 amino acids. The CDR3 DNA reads TGTGCCAGCAGCCATTCTGGGGGCGACTACGAGCAGTACTTC. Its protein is CASSHSGGDYEQYF.

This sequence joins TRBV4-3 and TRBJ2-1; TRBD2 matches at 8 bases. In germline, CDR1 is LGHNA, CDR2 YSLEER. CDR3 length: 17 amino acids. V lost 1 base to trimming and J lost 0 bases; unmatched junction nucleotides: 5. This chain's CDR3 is CASSQARGTSSYNEQFF. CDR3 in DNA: TGCGCCAGCAGCCAAGCCCGCGGGACTAGCTCCTACAATGAGCAGTTCTTC.

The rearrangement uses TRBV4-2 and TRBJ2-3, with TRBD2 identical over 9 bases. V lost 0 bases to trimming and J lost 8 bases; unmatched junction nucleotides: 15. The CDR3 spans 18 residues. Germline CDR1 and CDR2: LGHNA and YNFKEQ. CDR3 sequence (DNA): TGTGCCAGCAGCCAAGATTCCCTACTAGCGGGCAATTATGGTACGCAGTATTTT. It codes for CASSQDSLLAGNYGTQYF.

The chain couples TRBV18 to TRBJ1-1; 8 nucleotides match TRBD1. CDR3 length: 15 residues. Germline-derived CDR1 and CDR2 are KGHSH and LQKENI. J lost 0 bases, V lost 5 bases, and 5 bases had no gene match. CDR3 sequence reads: CASSFRQGMNTEAFF. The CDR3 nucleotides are TGTGCCAGCTCATTTAGACAGGGGATGAACACTGAAGCTTTCTTT.

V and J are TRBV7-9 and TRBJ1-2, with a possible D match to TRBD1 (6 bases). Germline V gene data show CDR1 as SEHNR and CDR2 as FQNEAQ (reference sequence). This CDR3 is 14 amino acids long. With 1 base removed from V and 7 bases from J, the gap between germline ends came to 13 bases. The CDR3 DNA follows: TGTGCCAGCAGCTTAGAGCGGGGACATGGTGGCTACACCTTC. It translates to CASSLERGHGGYTF.

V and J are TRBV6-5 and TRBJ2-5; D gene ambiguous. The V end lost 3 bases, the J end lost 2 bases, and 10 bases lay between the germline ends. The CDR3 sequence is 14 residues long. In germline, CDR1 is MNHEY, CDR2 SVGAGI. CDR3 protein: CASSYWAQQETQYF. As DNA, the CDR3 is TGTGCCAGCAGTTATTGGGCCCAACAAGAGACCCAGTACTTC.

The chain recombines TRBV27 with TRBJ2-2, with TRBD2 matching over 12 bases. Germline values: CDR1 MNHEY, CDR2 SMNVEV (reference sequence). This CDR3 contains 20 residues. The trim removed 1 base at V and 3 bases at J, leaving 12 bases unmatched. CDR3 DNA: TGTGCCAGCAGTTTATTAGGGCTAGCGGGGGGGCCCCGTGACACCGGGGAGCTGTTTTTT. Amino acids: CASSLLGLAGGPRDTGELFF.

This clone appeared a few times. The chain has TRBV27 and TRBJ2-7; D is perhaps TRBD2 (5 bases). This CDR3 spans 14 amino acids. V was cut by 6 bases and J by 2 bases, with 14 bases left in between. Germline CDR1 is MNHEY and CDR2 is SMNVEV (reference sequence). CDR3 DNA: TGTGCCAGCAGCCCGGGATCGGGGACCTACGAGCAGTACTTC. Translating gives CASSPGSGTYEQYF.

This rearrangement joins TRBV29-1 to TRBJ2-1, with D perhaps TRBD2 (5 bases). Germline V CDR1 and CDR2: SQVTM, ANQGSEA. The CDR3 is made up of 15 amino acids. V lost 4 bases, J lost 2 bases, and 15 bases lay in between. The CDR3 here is CSVVYAGLAYNEQFF. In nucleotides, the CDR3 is TGCAGCGTTGTTTATGCGGGTTTGGCCTACAATGAGCAGTTCTTC.

This CDR3 is CAWSKELQPQHF. CDR3 nucleotide sequence: TGTGCCTGGAGTAAAGAACTTCAGCCCCAGCATTTT. V usage is TRBV30 and J usage is TRBJ1-5; D remains unclear. The CDR3 has 12 amino acids. V was cut by 2 bases and J by 6 bases, with 8 bases left in between. CDR1 is GTSNPN, CDR2 SVGIG, per germline (reference sequence).

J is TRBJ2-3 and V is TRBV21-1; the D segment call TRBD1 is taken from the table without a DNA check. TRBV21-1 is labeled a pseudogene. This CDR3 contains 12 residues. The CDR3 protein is CASRTGGDTQYF. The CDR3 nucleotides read TGTGCCAGCCGGACAGGGGGAGATACGCAGTATTTT.

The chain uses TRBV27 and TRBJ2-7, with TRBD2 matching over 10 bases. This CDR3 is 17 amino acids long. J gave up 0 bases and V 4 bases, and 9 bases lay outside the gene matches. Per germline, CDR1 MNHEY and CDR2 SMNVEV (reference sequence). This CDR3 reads CASSSLGLADSSYEQYF. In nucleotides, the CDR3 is TGTGCCAGCAGTTCACTAGGACTAGCGGATAGCTCCTACGAGCAGTACTTC.

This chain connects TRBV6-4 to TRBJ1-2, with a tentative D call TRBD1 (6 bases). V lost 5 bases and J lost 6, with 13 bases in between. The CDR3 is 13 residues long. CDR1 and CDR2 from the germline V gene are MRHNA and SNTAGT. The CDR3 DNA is TGTGCCAGCAGTATCGGAGGGGGGGATGGCTACACCTTC. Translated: CASSIGGGDGYTF.

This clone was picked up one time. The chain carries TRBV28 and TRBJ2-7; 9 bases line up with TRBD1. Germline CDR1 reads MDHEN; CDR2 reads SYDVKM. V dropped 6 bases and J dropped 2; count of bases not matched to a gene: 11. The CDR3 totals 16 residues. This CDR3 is CASSLPSGQGTYEQYF. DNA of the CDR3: TGTGCCAGCAGCTTGCCCTCGGGACAGGGCACCTACGAGCAGTACTTC.

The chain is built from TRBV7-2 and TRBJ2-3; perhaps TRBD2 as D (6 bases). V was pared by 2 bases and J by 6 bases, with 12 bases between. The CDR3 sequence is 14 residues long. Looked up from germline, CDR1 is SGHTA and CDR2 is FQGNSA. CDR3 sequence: CASSLWRGRDTQYF. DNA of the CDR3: TGTGCCAGCAGCTTATGGCGGGGCCGGGATACGCAGTATTTT.

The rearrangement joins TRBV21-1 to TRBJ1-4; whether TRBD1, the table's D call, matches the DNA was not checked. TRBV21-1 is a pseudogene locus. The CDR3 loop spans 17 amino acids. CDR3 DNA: TGTGCCAGCAGCAAACTGGGGACAGGGGGCGCAAATGAAAAACTGTTTTTT. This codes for CASSKLGTGGANEKLFF.

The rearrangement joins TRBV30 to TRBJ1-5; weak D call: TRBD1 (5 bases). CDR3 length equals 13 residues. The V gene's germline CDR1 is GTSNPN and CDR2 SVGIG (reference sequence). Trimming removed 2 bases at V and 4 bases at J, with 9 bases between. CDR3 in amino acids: CAWSSRENQPQHF. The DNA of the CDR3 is TGTGCCTGGAGTAGCAGGGAAAATCAGCCCCAGCATTTT.

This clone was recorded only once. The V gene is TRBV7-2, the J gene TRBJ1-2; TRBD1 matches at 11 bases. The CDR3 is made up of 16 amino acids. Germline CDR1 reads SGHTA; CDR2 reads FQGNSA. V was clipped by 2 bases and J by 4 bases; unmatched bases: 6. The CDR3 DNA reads TGTGCCAGCAGCTTAAGACAGGGGACAGGGGGCTATGGCTACACCTTC. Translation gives CASSLRQGTGGYGYTF.